The rows below give T cell receptor beta chains drawn from one sample of a study of breast tumors, draining lymph nodes, adjacent tissues. A single record per CDR3 protein comes from TCRdb applying MiXCR to the multiplex PCR reads. This repertoire shows about 230,000 distinct CDR3 sequences, about 30% found once; its top ten account for around 1.4%. Sequencing used axillary lymph node tissue. All receptors derive from a female donor with breast cancer. Some clones in this sample may be carry-over from other donors' samples. CDR3s include the opening cysteine and the closing phenylalanine or tryptophan. The D gene is left open where the match is weak. Size is omitted from some rows. Given values are once, few, many or a class for expanded clones.

TRBV19	TRBD2	TRBJ2-3	many	TGTGCCAGTAGTATAAGGACTAGCGGGAGGGCCTCAGATACGCAGTATTTT	CASSIRTSGRASDTQYF
TRBV7-6	NA	TRBJ2-7	many	TGTGCCAGCAGCTTTGGTCCGCGGGAGCAGTACTTC	CASSFGPREQYF
TRBV5-1	NA	TRBJ1-1	few	TGCGCCAGCAGCTTGTCAACAGGATTGAACACTGAAGCTTTCTTT	CASSLSTGLNTEAFF
TRBV12-3/TRBV12-4	NA	TRBJ2-2	few	TGTGCCAGCAGTTTCCTGCGGGACACCGGGGAGCTGTTTTTT	CASSFLRDTGELFF
TRBV7-2	NA	TRBJ1-3	many	TGTGCCAGCAGAATGATGAGTTCTGGAAACACCATATATTTT	CASRMMSSGNTIYF
TRBV7-2	NA	TRBJ2-1	NA	TGTGCCAGCAGTTTAGTCGGGTGGTACGGTGAGCAGTTCTTC	CASSLVGWYGEQFF
TRBV20-1	NA	TRBJ2-5	many	TGCAGTGCTAGCTCCCTAGTGGTAGAGACCCAGTACTTC	CSASSLVVETQYF
TRBV27	TRBD1	TRBJ1-2	many	TGTGCCAGCAGTTTTATGGACAGGAGTTTCTCTGGCTACACCTTC	CASSFMDRSFSGYTF
TRBV24-1	TRBD2	TRBJ2-5	many	TGTGCCACCAGTGATTTATCAGCGGGAGAGTACGAGACCCAGTACTTC	CATSDLSAGEYETQYF
TRBV6-1	NA	TRBJ1-2	many	TGTGCCAGCAGTGAAGGGGCCGACTCCTATCACTATGGCTACACCTTC	CASSEGADSYHYGYTF
TRBV6-5	TRBD2	TRBJ2-7	many	TGTGCCAGCAGTTACTGGCCTAGCGGCTCCTACGAGCAGTACTTC	CASSYWPSGSYEQYF
TRBV11-2	TRBD2	TRBJ2-7	NA	TGTGCCAGCAGGAGACTAGCGGGAGGGGCCGAGCAGTACTTC	CASRRLAGGAEQYF
TRBV14	NA	TRBJ2-2	many	TGTGCCAGCAGCCAAGATCGGTCCCGCCGTGGGGAGCTGTTTTTT	CASSQDRSRRGELFF
TRBV7-2	NA	TRBJ2-3	many	TGTGCCAGCAGCTTAGATCTTGTACTCAATACGCAGTATTTT	CASSLDLVLNTQYF
TRBV6-4	NA	TRBJ2-1	NA	TGTGCCAGCAGTCCCATTGGAAGCCCCGCCTACAATGAGCAGTTCTTC	CASSPIGSPAYNEQFF
TRBV24-1	NA	TRBJ2-5	NA	TGTGCCACCGGGAGCCAAAGGCCAGAGACCCAGTACTTC	CATGSQRPETQYF
TRBV6-5	NA	TRBJ1-4	NA	TGTGCCAGCAGTCACTCGAACGAACGGACCCGCGAAAAACTGTTTTTT	CASSHSNERTREKLFF
TRBV20-1	NA	TRBJ1-4	many	TGCAGTGCTAGAGATCCGGCGGCGTCAACTAATGAAAAACTGTTTTTT	CSARDPAASTNEKLFF
TRBV20-1	TRBD2	TRBJ2-7	many	TGCAGTGCTCCGGGACTAGCGACAGACGAGCAGTACTTC	CSAPGLATDEQYF
TRBV30	NA	TRBJ2-5	many	TGTGCCTGGTCTCCTTCGGGCGGAAAGACCCAGTACTTC	CAWSPSGGKTQYF
TRBV11-3	TRBD2	TRBJ2-3	many	TGTGCCAGCAGCCTAGGGCGGGGAGCGGGAGTGTCAGATACGCAGTATTTT	CASSLGRGAGVSDTQYF
TRBV19	NA	TRBJ1-3	many	TGTGCCAGTAGTAACGGGCAGCTATCTGGAAACACCATATATTTT	CASSNGQLSGNTIYF